Following are 22 T cell receptor beta chains from one sample sequenced in a study of blood T cell repertoires in COVID-19. Sequencing used immunoSEQ multiplex PCR; TCRdb keeps in-frame clones, though not all of them. The table records tens of thousands of clones, roughly 80% of them present only once. Sequencing was carried out using peripheral blood. The source of these receptors is a woman aged 60-75 years with acute or convalescent COVID-19.

This clone was observed once. The chain employs TRBV6-5 and TRBJ1-6; a possible D gene is TRBD1 (6 bases). The V gene lost 8 bases and the J gene lost 4 bases, with 12 bases spanning the gap. CDR3 length equals 14 residues. Germline values: CDR1 MNHEY, CDR2 SVGAGI. CDR3 amino acids: CASSQGPYNSPLHF. DNA for the CDR3: TGTGCCAGCTCACAGGGCCCGTATAATTCACCCCTCCACTTT.

The chain carries TRBV4-3 and TRBJ2-3; the match to TRBD2 covers 7 bases. Trimming took 0 bases from V and 8 from J; bases not matched to a gene: 14. CDR1 and CDR2 (germline): LGHNA, YSLEER. This CDR3 contains 17 residues. CDR3 coding DNA: TGCGCCAGCAGCCAAGACGGGGAGGGAGCCCCACAGAGTACGCAGTATTTT. The encoded protein is CASSQDGEGAPQSTQYF.

The CDR3 region has the DNA TGTGCCACCAGTGAACTCCGGGACAGGGGCTACAATGAGCAGTTCTTC. Translating gives CATSELRDRGYNEQFF. The J gene is TRBJ2-1, the V gene TRBV24-1, with TRBD1 identical over 10 bases. Trimming removed 4 bases from V and 3 bases from J; junction bases left unmatched: 5. There are 16 residues in the CDR3. In germline, CDR1 is KGHDR, CDR2 SFDVKD.

A note on this clone: A junction boundary mismatches the germline segment, possibly from a read error. The chain carries TRBV7-7 and TRBJ2-2, with TRBD2 matching over 14 bases. Germline V CDR1 and CDR2: SSHAT, FNYEAQ (reference sequence). CDR3 length: 17 amino acids. CDR3 nucleotide sequence: TGTGCTAGCAGCTTCGGGACTAGCGGGGGGAACACCGGGGAGCTGTTTTTT. This gives the protein CASSFGTSGGNTGELFF.

This clone was counted a single time. V and J are TRBV9 and TRBJ2-1; 7 bases map to TRBD1. The CDR3 is made up of 16 amino acids. The germline CDR1 and CDR2 sequences are SGDLS and YYNGEE. J gave up 3 bases and V 0 bases, and 6 bases lay outside the gene matches. CDR3: CASSVDFGTVYNEQFF. The CDR3 DNA reads as TGTGCCAGCAGCGTAGATTTTGGGACAGTCTACAATGAGCAGTTCTTC.

V usage is TRBV7-2 and J usage is TRBJ1-2; D uncertain. Trimming pared 2 bases from V and 8 bases from J, leaving 18 bases between. The germline gives CDR1 SGHTA, CDR2 FQGNSA. CDR3 length equals 15 residues. For the CDR3, the DNA is TGTGCCAGCAGCTTATCTACCGAATATCTGAAGGGCTACACCTTC. This translates into CASSLSTEYLKGYTF.

The J gene is TRBJ1-4, the V gene TRBV5-6; TRBD1 matches 12 bases. J was trimmed by 7 bases and V by 0 bases; bases with no gene match: 1. CDR3 length: 15 amino acids. Germline CDR1 and CDR2: SGHDT and YYEEEE. The CDR3, as DNA: TGTGCCAGCAGCTTGGTGGGACAGGGGGCTGAAAAACTGTTTTTT. Its protein is CASSLVGQGAEKLFF.

The chain links TRBV29-1 to TRBJ1-1; a possible D gene is TRBD1 (6 bases). The germline gives CDR1 SQVTM, CDR2 ANQGSEA. The ends were cut back, 2 bases at V and 5 bases at J, with 15 bases in the middle. The CDR3 sequence is 14 residues long. The CDR3 loop is CSVEISRGKTEAFF. Written as DNA, the CDR3 is TGCAGCGTTGAAATCTCGAGGGGGAAAACTGAAGCTTTCTTT.

This clone was detected once. V is TRBV5-1 and J is TRBJ2-2; 10 positions match TRBD2. With 4 bases clipped from V and 2 bases from J, the junction kept 5 bases outside the gene matches. This CDR3 has 16 amino acids. Germline assignment: CDR1 SGHRS and CDR2 YFSETQ. CDR3 nucleotides: TGCGCCAGCAGCCCCGGACTAGCGGCAAACACCGGGGAGCTGTTTTTT. As protein: CASSPGLAANTGELFF.

This clone is a singleton in its sample. V is TRBV10-2 and J is TRBJ1-1; 9 nucleotides line up with TRBD1. Trimming cost V 6 bases and J 0 bases; bases outside gene matches: 5. The V gene's germline CDR1 is WSHSY and CDR2 SAAADI. The CDR3 runs 15 residues. CDR3 DNA: TGCGCCAGCAGGGAGACAGGGGGGATGAACACTGAAGCTTTCTTT. Translating it yields CASRETGGMNTEAFF.

The V call is TRBV5-1, the J call TRBJ2-7, with TRBD1 matching over 10 bases. Germline CDR1 is SGHRS and CDR2 is YFSETQ. The trim removed 5 bases at V and 2 bases at J, leaving 4 bases unmatched. The CDR3 is 14 amino acids. CDR3: CASRGQGTTYEQYF. CDR3 nucleotide sequence: TGCGCCAGCAGGGGACAGGGGACGACCTACGAGCAGTACTTC.

CDR3 DNA sequence: TGTGCCAGCAGCTCTAGCGGGGGGGCCGATGAGCAGTTCTTC. This codes for CASSSSGGADEQFF. The chain uses TRBV6-4 and TRBJ2-1, with TRBD2 matching over 12 bases. Trimming cost V 6 bases and J 8 bases; bases outside gene matches: 5. Per germline, CDR1 MRHNA and CDR2 SNTAGT. This CDR3 comprises 14 residues.

The CDR3 DNA is TGTGCCAGCAGTCATCGTAGACAGGGGGCATACACTGAAGCTTTCTTT. Translating it yields CASSHRRQGAYTEAFF. The chain has TRBV25-1 and TRBJ1-1; 10 nucleotides align to TRBD1. V lost 5 bases and J lost 3; bases outside the gene matches: 9. This CDR3 contains 16 residues. CDR1 and CDR2 (germline): MGHDK, SYGVNS.

The chain recombines TRBV14 with TRBJ1-1; TRBD1 might be the D (5 bases). Germline CDR1 SGHDN, CDR2 FVKESK. Trimming removed 1 base from V and 1 base from J, with 13 bases in between. The CDR3 loop spans 16 amino acids. CDR3 coding DNA: TGTGCCAGCAGCCAAGTGCAGCTGGGGCGGAACACTGAAGCTTTCTTT. It yields the protein CASSQVQLGRNTEAFF.

The chain has TRBV9 and TRBJ2-2; 7 nucleotides agree with TRBD1. This CDR3 has 13 residues. Per the germline V gene, CDR1 is SGDLS and CDR2 is YYNGEE. The ends lost 4 bases at V and 6 bases at J; junction bases unmatched: 3. The CDR3 is CASSKQGAGELFF. CDR3 DNA sequence: TGTGCCAGCAGCAAGCAGGGGGCCGGGGAGCTGTTTTTT.

J is TRBJ1-1 and V is TRBV7-9; the D gene is possibly TRBD1 (5 bases). Trimming removed 5 bases at V and 1 base at J, with 8 bases between. CDR3 size: 13 residues. Germline loops: CDR1 SEHNR, CDR2 FQNEAQ (reference sequence). The CDR3 coding sequence is TGTGCCAGCAGCAAACAGGAGAACACTGAAGCTTTCTTT. Translation gives CASSKQENTEAFF.

This clone was detected a few times. The chain's CDR3 is CAISELGRGIYEQYV. The CDR3 nucleotides read TGTGCCATCAGTGAGCTAGGCAGGGGAATCTACGAGCAGTACGTC. The J gene is TRBJ2-7, the V gene TRBV10-3; D may be TRBD1 (6 bases). V lost 2 bases to trimming and J lost 3 bases, with 14 bases between them. This CDR3 has 15 residues. Germline V lookup: CDR1 ENHRY, CDR2 SYGVKD.

The chain employs TRBV2 and TRBJ2-3; D is possibly TRBD1 (7 bases). Germline V gene data show CDR1 as SNHLY and CDR2 as FYNNEI. The CDR3 extends over 15 amino acids. The ends were cut back, 11 bases at V and 4 bases at J, with 22 bases in the middle. CDR3 DNA sequence: TGTGCCGGTCTTGCAGGGGGGACCTGGGCAGATACGCAGTATTTT. It translates to CAGLAGGTWADTQYF.

This clone showed up just once. The chain joins TRBV6-5 to TRBJ2-3; 7 bases agree with TRBD2. In germline, CDR1 is MNHEY, CDR2 SVGAGI. V gave up 4 bases and J gave up 5 bases; unmatched junction bases: 9. This CDR3 comprises 15 residues. In DNA, the CDR3 is TGTGCCAGCAGTTGGGCTAGCGGCGCTATAGATACGCAGTATTTT. It translates to CASSWASGAIDTQYF.

This rearrangement joins TRBV7-9 to TRBJ2-2; D remains unclear. Germline lookup yields CDR1 SEHNR and CDR2 FQNEAQ (reference sequence). This CDR3 is 14 amino acids long. The ends were cut back, 2 bases at V and 3 bases at J, with 7 bases in the middle. CDR3 DNA: TGTGCCAGCAGCTTAATTCGGGACACCGGGGAGCTGTTTTTT. Its translation is CASSLIRDTGELFF.

The chain recombines TRBV18 with TRBJ2-1, with 14 positions matching TRBD2. V lost 6 bases and J lost 12; bases outside the gene matches: 10. The length of the CDR3 is 15 residues. Germline V gives CDR1 KGHSH, CDR2 LQKENI. The CDR3 bases are TGTGCCAGCTCGCCGACTAGCGGGGGGGCCCCTCGGCAGTTCTTC. This encodes CASSPTSGGAPRQFF.

The J gene is TRBJ2-5, the V gene TRBV2, with TRBD1 matching over 9 bases. In germline, CDR1 is SNHLY, CDR2 FYNNEI. The CDR3 length is 15 residues. Trimming cost V 6 bases and J 2 bases; bases outside gene matches: 7. The CDR3 sequence: CASRGTGRKQETQYF. The CDR3 nucleotides are TGTGCCAGCAGGGGGACAGGGCGCAAGCAAGAGACCCAGTACTTC.